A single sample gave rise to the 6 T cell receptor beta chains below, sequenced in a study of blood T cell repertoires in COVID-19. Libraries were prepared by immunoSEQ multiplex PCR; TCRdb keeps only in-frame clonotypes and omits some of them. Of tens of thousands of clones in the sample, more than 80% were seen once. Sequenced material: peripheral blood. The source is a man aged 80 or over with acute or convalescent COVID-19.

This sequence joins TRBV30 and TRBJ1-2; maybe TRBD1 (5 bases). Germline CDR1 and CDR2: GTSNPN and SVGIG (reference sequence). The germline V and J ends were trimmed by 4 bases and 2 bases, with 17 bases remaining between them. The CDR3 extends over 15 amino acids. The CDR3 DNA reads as TGTGCCTGGATTAAAACCAGGGAGGCGAACTATGGCTACACCTTC. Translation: CAWIKTREANYGYTF.

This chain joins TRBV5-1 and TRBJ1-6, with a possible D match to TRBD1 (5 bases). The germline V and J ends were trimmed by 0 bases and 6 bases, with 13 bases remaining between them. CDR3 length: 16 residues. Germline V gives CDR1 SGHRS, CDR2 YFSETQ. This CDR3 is CASSLGRGGFNSPLHF. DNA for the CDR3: TGCGCCAGCAGCTTGGGGAGGGGCGGATTTAATTCACCCCTCCACTTT.

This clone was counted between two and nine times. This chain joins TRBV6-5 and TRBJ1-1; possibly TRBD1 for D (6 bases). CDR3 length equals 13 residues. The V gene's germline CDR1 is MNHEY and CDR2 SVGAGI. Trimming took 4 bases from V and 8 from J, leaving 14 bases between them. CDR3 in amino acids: CASSSTGWREAFF. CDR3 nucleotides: TGTGCCAGCAGTTCGACAGGCTGGAGGGAAGCTTTCTTT.

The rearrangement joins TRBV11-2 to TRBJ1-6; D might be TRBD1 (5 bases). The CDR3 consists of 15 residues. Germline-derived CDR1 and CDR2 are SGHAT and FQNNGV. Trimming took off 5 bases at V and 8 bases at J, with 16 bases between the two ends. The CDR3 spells CASSPVGGTYSPLHF. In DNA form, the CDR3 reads TGTGCCAGCAGCCCCGTTGGAGGGACCTATTCACCCCTCCACTTT.

DNA for the CDR3: TGTGCCAGCTCACCAAACAGTCCATCCTCCAATCAGCCCCAGCATTTT. Protein: CASSPNSPSSNQPQHF. The rearrangement joins TRBV18 to TRBJ1-5, with unresolved D. CDR1 is KGHSH and CDR2 is LQKENI in the germline V gene. The CDR3 is made up of 16 amino acids. Trimming cost V 2 bases and J 3 bases, with 14 bases left between them.

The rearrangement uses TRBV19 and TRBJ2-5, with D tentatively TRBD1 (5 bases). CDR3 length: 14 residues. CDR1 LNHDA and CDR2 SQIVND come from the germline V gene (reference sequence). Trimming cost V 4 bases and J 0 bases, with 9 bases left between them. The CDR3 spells CASSRRQNQETQYF. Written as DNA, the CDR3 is TGTGCCAGTAGTAGGCGACAGAACCAAGAGACCCAGTACTTC.